This is a list of T cell receptor beta chains from one sample in a study of blood T cell repertoires in COVID-19. The protocol was immunoSEQ multiplex PCR, while the TCRdb copy is restricted to in-frame clones and leaves out a portion. The sample carries about 210,000 clones, about four fifths recorded once. The material sequenced was PBMCs or T cells enriched from blood (not recorded which). The receptors stem from a woman aged 45-59 years with acute COVID-19. The CDR3 runs from the conserved cysteine through the conserved F or W. Each record gives: V gene, D gene, clone size, J gene, CDR3 protein, CDR3 DNA. D genes are given only for firm matches. Not all rows give a size; the values are once, few, many and, for expanded clones, a class.

V gene: TRBV18
D gene: TRBD1
clone size: -
J gene: TRBJ1-1
CDR3 protein: CASSGQGVMNTEAFF
CDR3 DNA: TGTGCCAGCTCAGGGCAGGGGGTAATGAACACTGAAGCTTTCTTT

V gene: TRBV5-1
D gene: -
clone size: -
J gene: TRBJ2-2
CDR3 protein: CASSLDSGETGELFF
CDR3 DNA: TGCGCCAGCAGCTTGGATTCCGGGGAAACCGGGGAGCTGTTTTTT

V gene: TRBV30
D gene: -
clone size: -
J gene: TRBJ2-1
CDR3 protein: CAWSGQGFVNEQFF
CDR3 DNA: TGTGCCTGGAGTGGCCAGGGGTTTGTCAATGAGCAGTTCTTC

V gene: TRBV7-9
D gene: TRBD1
clone size: -
J gene: TRBJ1-4
CDR3 protein: CASSPRTGGAFNEKLFF
CDR3 DNA: TGTGCCAGCAGCCCCCGGACAGGGGGCGCCTTTAATGAAAAACTGTTTTTT

V gene: TRBV6-2/TRBV6-3
D gene: -
clone size: -
J gene: TRBJ1-4
CDR3 protein: CASSYVAGRRANEKLFF
CDR3 DNA: TGTGCCAGCAGTTACGTTGCGGGACGGAGAGCAAACGAAAAACTGTTTTTT

V gene: TRBV10-3
D gene: TRBD1
clone size: -
J gene: TRBJ2-3
CDR3 protein: CAMDRGQIGDTQYF
CDR3 DNA: TGTGCCATGGACAGGGGGCAAATAGGAGATACGCAGTATTTT

V gene: TRBV2
D gene: TRBD2
clone size: -
J gene: TRBJ2-7
CDR3 protein: CASTSPTGTSGRGEQYF
CDR3 DNA: TGTGCCAGCACCAGCCCGACCGGGACTAGCGGGAGAGGCGAGCAGTACTTC

V gene: TRBV15
D gene: -
clone size: few
J gene: TRBJ1-6
CDR3 protein: CATSRDPQNSPLHF
CDR3 DNA: TGTGCCACCAGCAGAGATCCCCAAAATTCACCCCTCCACTTT

V gene: TRBV18
D gene: -
clone size: -
J gene: TRBJ1-1
CDR3 protein: CASSRVEGGTEAFF
CDR3 DNA: TGTGCCAGCTCACGGGTTGAGGGCGGCACTGAAGCTTTCTTT

V gene: TRBV10-3
D gene: -
clone size: -
J gene: TRBJ2-5
CDR3 protein: CAISLKLTEQESQYF
CDR3 DNA: TGTGCCATCTCCCTTAAACTGACAGAGCAAGAGTCCCAGTACTTC

V gene: TRBV3-1/TRBV3-2
D gene: TRBD2
clone size: -
J gene: TRBJ2-7
CDR3 protein: CASSQRIAGGPSEQYF
CDR3 DNA: TGTGCCAGCAGCCAGCGAATAGCGGGAGGGCCGAGCGAGCAGTACTTC

V gene: TRBV5-1
D gene: -
clone size: -
J gene: TRBJ1-5
CDR3 protein: CASSLSGEGYQPQHF
CDR3 DNA: TGCGCCAGCAGCTTGTCCGGGGAAGGCTACCAGCCCCAGCATTTT

V gene: TRBV5-1
D gene: TRBD1
clone size: -
J gene: TRBJ2-7
CDR3 protein: CASSRGTGGSGEQYF
CDR3 DNA: TGCGCCAGCAGCAGAGGGACAGGGGGCTCAGGCGAGCAGTACTTC

V gene: TRBV5-1
D gene: -
clone size: -
J gene: TRBJ2-7
CDR3 protein: CASSLAQDSYEQYF
CDR3 DNA: TGCGCCAGCAGCTTGGCTCAGGACTCCTACGAGCAGTACTTC

V gene: TRBV9
D gene: -
clone size: -
J gene: TRBJ2-2
CDR3 protein: CASSGPAAGNTGELFF
CDR3 DNA: TGTGCCAGCAGCGGCCCCGCCGCGGGGAACACCGGGGAGCTGTTTTTT

V gene: TRBV12-3/TRBV12-4
D gene: -
clone size: -
J gene: TRBJ2-7
CDR3 protein: CASSLGLAGEQYF
CDR3 DNA: TGTGCCAGCAGTTTGGGCCTAGCTGGCGAGCAGTACTTC

V gene: TRBV7-9
D gene: TRBD1
clone size: -
J gene: TRBJ1-3
CDR3 protein: CASSLGTGDGNTIYF
CDR3 DNA: TGTGCCAGCAGCTTAGGGACAGGGGACGGAAACACCATATATTTT

V gene: TRBV18
D gene: TRBD2
clone size: -
J gene: TRBJ2-4
CDR3 protein: CASSPPSGRSPKNIQYF
CDR3 DNA: TGTGCCAGCTCACCACCGAGCGGGAGGTCCCCCAAAAACATTCAGTACTTC

V gene: TRBV19
D gene: -
clone size: -
J gene: TRBJ1-5
CDR3 protein: CASSGRQYQPQHF
CDR3 DNA: TGTGCCAGTAGTGGCCGACAGTATCAGCCCCAGCATTTT

V gene: TRBV18
D gene: TRBD2
clone size: -
J gene: TRBJ2-1
CDR3 protein: CASSELAGSEQFF
CDR3 DNA: TGTGCCAGCTCAGAGCTAGCGGGAAGTGAGCAGTTCTTC

V gene: TRBV5-1
D gene: TRBD1
clone size: -
J gene: TRBJ2-1
CDR3 protein: CASSYPGQSYNEQFF
CDR3 DNA: TGCGCCAGCAGCTACCCGGGACAGTCCTACAATGAGCAGTTCTTC

V gene: TRBV27
D gene: -
clone size: -
J gene: TRBJ2-1
CDR3 protein: CASSRDSYNEQFF
CDR3 DNA: TGTGCCAGCAGCCGAGACAGCTACAATGAGCAGTTCTTC

V gene: TRBV7-8
D gene: -
clone size: few
J gene: TRBJ1-5
CDR3 protein: CASSQDTHQPQHF
CDR3 DNA: TGTGCCAGCAGCCAGGACACTCATCAGCCCCAGCATTTT

V gene: TRBV12-3/TRBV12-4
D gene: -
clone size: -
J gene: TRBJ2-7
CDR3 protein: CASRDSVTYEQYF
CDR3 DNA: TGTGCCAGCAGGGACAGTGTTACCTACGAGCAGTACTTC

V gene: TRBV5-1
D gene: -
clone size: -
J gene: TRBJ2-2
CDR3 protein: CASSYLENTGELFF
CDR3 DNA: TGCGCCAGCAGCTACCTAGAGAACACCGGGGAGCTGTTTTTT

V gene: TRBV3-1/TRBV3-2
D gene: TRBD1
clone size: once
J gene: TRBJ1-6
CDR3 protein: CASSARDSNSPLHF
CDR3 DNA: TGTGCCAGCAGCGCGCGGGACAGTAATTCACCCCTCCACTTT

V gene: TRBV19
D gene: TRBD2
clone size: -
J gene: TRBJ2-1
CDR3 protein: CASSPTSGSHNEQFF
CDR3 DNA: TGTGCCAGTAGTCCAACTAGCGGGAGCCACAATGAGCAGTTCTTC

V gene: TRBV18
D gene: TRBD2
clone size: -
J gene: TRBJ2-5
CDR3 protein: CASSYGLGETQYF
CDR3 DNA: TGTGCCAGCTCATACGGACTAGGGGAGACCCAGTACTTC

V gene: TRBV18
D gene: TRBD1
clone size: -
J gene: TRBJ1-5
CDR3 protein: CASSSQGDQPQHF
CDR3 DNA: TGTGCCAGCTCATCACAGGGGGATCAGCCCCAGCATTTT

V gene: TRBV2
D gene: TRBD2
clone size: -
J gene: TRBJ2-7
CDR3 protein: CASSLAGLSEQYF
CDR3 DNA: TGTGCCAGCAGTTTAGCGGGACTGAGCGAGCAGTACTTC

V gene: TRBV5-4
D gene: -
clone size: -
J gene: TRBJ1-2
CDR3 protein: CASSLRGFDGYTF
CDR3 DNA: TGTGCCAGCAGCTTGCGGGGTTTTGATGGCTACACCTTC

V gene: TRBV7-8
D gene: TRBD2
clone size: -
J gene: TRBJ2-1
CDR3 protein: CASSFRGVSYNEQFF
CDR3 DNA: TGTGCCAGCAGCTTCCGGGGGGTCTCCTACAATGAGCAGTTCTTC

V gene: TRBV12-3/TRBV12-4
D gene: -
clone size: few
J gene: TRBJ1-1
CDR3 protein: CASSVGHGHEAFF
CDR3 DNA: TGTGCCAGCAGTGTGGGACACGGACATGAAGCTTTCTTT

V gene: TRBV7-9
D gene: TRBD1
clone size: -
J gene: TRBJ1-1
CDR3 protein: CASSGTGGLVTEAFF
CDR3 DNA: TGTGCCAGCAGCGGAACAGGGGGCCTGGTCACTGAAGCTTTCTTT

V gene: TRBV5-8
D gene: -
clone size: -
J gene: TRBJ1-5
CDR3 protein: CASSPDYTSNQPQHF
CDR3 DNA: TGTGCCAGCAGCCCCGATTACACCTCCAATCAGCCCCAGCATTTT

V gene: TRBV6-2/TRBV6-3
D gene: TRBD2
clone size: -
J gene: TRBJ2-3
CDR3 protein: CASSLLAGGADTQYF
CDR3 DNA: TGTGCCAGCAGCCTACTAGCGGGGGGGGCAGATACGCAGTATTTT

V gene: TRBV6-5
D gene: TRBD1
clone size: -
J gene: TRBJ1-4
CDR3 protein: CASSSRQGGLDEKLFF
CDR3 DNA: TGTGCCAGCAGTTCAAGACAGGGTGGGTTAGATGAAAAACTGTTTTTT

V gene: TRBV3-1/TRBV3-2
D gene: -
clone size: -
J gene: TRBJ2-2
CDR3 protein: CASSQGSRELFF
CDR3 DNA: TGTGCCAGCAGCCAAGGGTCCAGAGAGCTGTTTTTT

V gene: TRBV12-3/TRBV12-4
D gene: TRBD2
clone size: -
J gene: TRBJ2-1
CDR3 protein: CASRVGLNEQFF
CDR3 DNA: TGTGCCAGCAGAGTGGGACTAAATGAGCAGTTCTTC

V gene: TRBV28
D gene: TRBD1
clone size: once
J gene: TRBJ2-7
CDR3 protein: CASWDSGYEQYF
CDR3 DNA: TGTGCCAGCTGGGACAGTGGGTACGAGCAGTACTTC